This T cell receptor beta chain was identified during a study of long-term antiretroviral therapy in people with HIV. A word on this clone: What it recognizes is unknown.

There are 14 residues in the CDR3. V was shortened by 5 bases and J by 4 bases, with 13 bases between the two germline ends. Germline values: CDR1 SGHAT, CDR2 FQDESV (reference sequence). Runs used v3.0 of the immunoSEQ assay and were done at survey level. The study targeted roughly 35,000-50,000 T-cell genomes per sample in sequencing. TCRdb keeps only in-frame clones here, not all; method: immunoSEQ multiplex PCR. The data show tens of thousands of clones, less than 85% seen once. Whole-study findings and limits: CDR3 length ranges were narrower in HIV repertoires than in controls. Older ART regimens may have been in use when blood was drawn between about 2003 and 2017.

The clonotype was recovered from a man between 40 and 49 years old with HIV. The rearrangement joins TRBV11-1 to TRBJ2-3; D remains unclear. Here the sequenced sample was unsorted PBMCs, taken 0.5 years before starting antiretroviral therapy. CDR3 in amino acids: CASSTSPAADTQYF. CDR3 DNA: TGTGCCAGCAGCACTTCCCCGGCAGCAGATACGCAGTATTTT. The full variable domain, in which reference TRBV11-1 and TRBJ2-3 provide the parts outside the CDR3, is EAEVAQSPRYKITEKSQAVAFWCDPISGHATLYWYRQILGQGPELLVQFQDESVVDDSQLPKDRFSAERLKGVDSTLKIQPAELGDSAMYLCASSTSPAADTQYFGPGTRLTVL.